The rows below give T cell receptor beta chains drawn from one sample of a study of blood T cell repertoires in COVID-19. Clones were sequenced by immunoSEQ multiplex PCR, and TCRdb holds only the in-frame ones, with some missing. The profile shows under 65,000 clones, around 80% of them singletons. Input material: PBMCs or T cells enriched from blood (not recorded which). These receptor sequences come from a woman between 45 and 65 years old with acute COVID-19. Each CDR3 is given with its conserved first and last residue. A D gene is named only where the DNA matches it firmly. Some rows mark clone size as missing; the rest say once, few, many or name a class of expanded clone.

CDR3nt: TGCGCCAGCAGCCCCGGCGGGGCCTTCATCGGCTACACCTTC; CDR3aa: CASSPGGAFIGYTF; j_gene: TRBJ1-2; d_gene: .; v_gene: TRBV5-1; abundance: .
CDR3nt: TGTGCCAGCTCACCACCGGACAGGCTCTCAGGAAAACTGTTTTTT; CDR3aa: CASSPPDRLSGKLFF; j_gene: TRBJ1-4; d_gene: TRBD1; v_gene: TRBV18; abundance: .
CDR3nt: TGTGCCAGCAAGTGGCAGGGTTTTTCACCCCTCCACTTT; CDR3aa: CASKWQGFSPLHF; j_gene: TRBJ1-6; d_gene: .; v_gene: TRBV5-8; abundance: .
CDR3nt: TGCGCCAGCAGCTTCGCAGCGGGGGGGCTGGTAGATACGCAGTATTTT; CDR3aa: CASSFAAGGLVDTQYF; j_gene: TRBJ2-3; d_gene: TRBD2; v_gene: TRBV5-1; abundance: few
CDR3nt: TGTGCCAGCAGTTACGGGCAGCTTTTCACCGGGGAGCTGTTTTTT; CDR3aa: CASSYGQLFTGELFF; j_gene: TRBJ2-2; d_gene: .; v_gene: TRBV6-5; abundance: .
CDR3nt: TGTGCTAGTGGTTTGGGCGGGACAGGGCAAGAGACCCAGTACTTC; CDR3aa: CASGLGGTGQETQYF; j_gene: TRBJ2-5; d_gene: TRBD1; v_gene: TRBV12-5; abundance: few
CDR3nt: TGTGCCAGCAGCCCAGGGGTGGGAGCTTTCTTT; CDR3aa: CASSPGVGAFF; j_gene: TRBJ1-1; d_gene: .; v_gene: TRBV6-5; abundance: few
CDR3nt: TGTGCCCTAGAGGGGGGGAATGAAAAACTGTTTTTT; CDR3aa: CALEGGNEKLFF; j_gene: TRBJ1-4; d_gene: .; v_gene: TRBV30; abundance: .
CDR3nt: TGTGCCAGCAGCTTAGCTCTAGACCAAGAGACCCAGTACTTC; CDR3aa: CASSLALDQETQYF; j_gene: TRBJ2-5; d_gene: .; v_gene: TRBV11-2; abundance: .
CDR3nt: TGTGCCACCGGGACAGAACCTAATGAAAAACTGTTTTTT; CDR3aa: CATGTEPNEKLFF; j_gene: TRBJ1-4; d_gene: TRBD1; v_gene: TRBV19; abundance: .
CDR3nt: TGTGCCAGCAGCCAAGACTTACTAGAATACAATGAGCAGTTCTTC; CDR3aa: CASSQDLLEYNEQFF; j_gene: TRBJ2-1; d_gene: .; v_gene: TRBV3-1/TRBV3-2; abundance: .
CDR3nt: TGTGCCAGCAGCTCCGGACAGGAGGGTCAGCCCCAGCATTTT; CDR3aa: CASSSGQEGQPQHF; j_gene: TRBJ1-5; d_gene: TRBD1; v_gene: TRBV5-6; abundance: .
CDR3nt: TGTGCCAGCAGCCAAGATTTCGGCGGGGGGGGCGAGACCCAGTACTTC; CDR3aa: CASSQDFGGGGETQYF; j_gene: TRBJ2-5; d_gene: TRBD2; v_gene: TRBV3-1/TRBV3-2; abundance: .
CDR3nt: TGTGCCAGCAGCTCCCCTAGCGGGGGGGCGAATGAGCAGTTCTTC; CDR3aa: CASSSPSGGANEQFF; j_gene: TRBJ2-1; d_gene: TRBD2; v_gene: TRBV11-1; abundance: .
CDR3nt: TGCGCCAGCAGCACTAGCGGGGCCACAGATACGCAGTATTTT; CDR3aa: CASSTSGATDTQYF; j_gene: TRBJ2-3; d_gene: TRBD2; v_gene: TRBV5-1; abundance: .
CDR3nt: TGTGCCAGCAGCACCCAGAAAAGTTACGAGCAGTACTTC; CDR3aa: CASSTQKSYEQYF; j_gene: TRBJ2-7; d_gene: .; v_gene: TRBV7-2; abundance: .
CDR3nt: TGTGCCAGCACTCTGTCGGGAGGGAGGGGGGTGAACACTGAAGCTTTCTTT; CDR3aa: CASTLSGGRGVNTEAFF; j_gene: TRBJ1-1; d_gene: .; v_gene: TRBV2; abundance: .
CDR3nt: TGTGCCAGCACTGACAGGAGAGAAGGAGCGCAGTATTTT; CDR3aa: CASTDRREGAQYF; j_gene: TRBJ2-3; d_gene: .; v_gene: TRBV12-3/TRBV12-4; abundance: .
CDR3nt: TGTGCCAGCAGCTTGGGAGGTCGGGATGGCTACACCTTC; CDR3aa: CASSLGGRDGYTF; j_gene: TRBJ1-2; d_gene: .; v_gene: TRBV5-4; abundance: .
CDR3nt: TGTGCCAGCAGTGATCCGGGGCAGGGGTACACCGGGGAGCTGTTTTTT; CDR3aa: CASSDPGQGYTGELFF; j_gene: TRBJ2-2; d_gene: .; v_gene: TRBV2; abundance: .
CDR3nt: TGTGCCAGCAGCTTAGGCCGGACAGGGGTTTTTGGTGGCTACACCTTC; CDR3aa: CASSLGRTGVFGGYTF; j_gene: TRBJ1-2; d_gene: TRBD1; v_gene: TRBV13; abundance: .
CDR3nt: TGTGCCAGCAGCGACAGACGGGGGGTGACAGATACGCAGTATTTT; CDR3aa: CASSDRRGVTDTQYF; j_gene: TRBJ2-3; d_gene: TRBD2; v_gene: TRBV3-1/TRBV3-2; abundance: .
CDR3nt: TGTGCCAGCAGAGCCCTGACAGGGAATGATAATGAAAAACTGTTTTTT; CDR3aa: CASRALTGNDNEKLFF; j_gene: TRBJ1-4; d_gene: TRBD1; v_gene: TRBV2; abundance: .
CDR3nt: TGTGCCAGCAGCAAAATCGGATGGGACAGGGTTGCCGGGGAGCTGTTTTTT; CDR3aa: CASSKIGWDRVAGELFF; j_gene: TRBJ2-2; d_gene: .; v_gene: TRBV21-1; abundance: .
CDR3nt: TGTGCCAGCAGCACTGGACAGGGGTACACCGGGGAGCTGTTTTTT; CDR3aa: CASSTGQGYTGELFF; j_gene: TRBJ2-2; d_gene: TRBD1; v_gene: TRBV2; abundance: .
CDR3nt: TGTGCCAGCAGCTTACTCGGGAACCATAATGAAAAACTGTTTTTT; CDR3aa: CASSLLGNHNEKLFF; j_gene: TRBJ1-4; d_gene: .; v_gene: TRBV7-9; abundance: once
CDR3nt: TGCAGTGCTAGACCGTACAATGAGCAGTTCTTC; CDR3aa: CSARPYNEQFF; j_gene: TRBJ2-1; d_gene: .; v_gene: TRBV20-1; abundance: .
CDR3nt: TGTGCCAGCAGGGACAGGCGTTCCTACGAGCAGTACTTC; CDR3aa: CASRDRRSYEQYF; j_gene: TRBJ2-7; d_gene: TRBD1; v_gene: TRBV5-6; abundance: .
CDR3nt: TGTGCCAGCTCGGGAGCCAGCGGGGGACACAATGAGCAGTTCTTC; CDR3aa: CASSGASGGHNEQFF; j_gene: TRBJ2-1; d_gene: TRBD2; v_gene: TRBV7-8; abundance: .